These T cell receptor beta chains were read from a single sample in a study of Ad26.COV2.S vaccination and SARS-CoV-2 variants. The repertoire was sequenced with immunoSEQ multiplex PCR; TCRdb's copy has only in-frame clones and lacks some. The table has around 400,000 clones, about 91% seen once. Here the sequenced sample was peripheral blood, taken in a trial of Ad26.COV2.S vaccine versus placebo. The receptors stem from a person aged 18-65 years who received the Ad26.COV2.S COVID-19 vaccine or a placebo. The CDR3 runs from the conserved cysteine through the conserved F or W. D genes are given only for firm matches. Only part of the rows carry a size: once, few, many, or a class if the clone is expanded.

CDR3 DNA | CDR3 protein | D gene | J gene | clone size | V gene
TGTGCCAGCAGTTCAGGGGAACTGGGCTATGGCTACACCTTC | CASSSGELGYGYTF | . | TRBJ1-2 | . | TRBV6-6
TGTGCCAGCAGCCCCCGGACTAGCGGGAGCGGGCATACGCAGTATTTT | CASSPRTSGSGHTQYF | TRBD2 | TRBJ2-3 | . | TRBV5-6
TGTGCCAGCTCACCAGGACTAGCGGGAGTTGGCGGGGAGCTGTTTTTT | CASSPGLAGVGGELFF | TRBD2 | TRBJ2-2 | once | TRBV18
TGTGCCAGCAGTGAAGCGGTGAATACGCAGTATTTT | CASSEAVNTQYF | . | TRBJ2-3 | . | TRBV6-1
TGTGCCAGCAGCTGGACTAGTGCGGATGAGCAGTTCTTC | CASSWTSADEQFF | TRBD2 | TRBJ2-1 | . | TRBV7-2
TGTGCCAGCACCTCGGACGGAGCCTACGAGCAGTACTTC | CASTSDGAYEQYF | . | TRBJ2-7 | . | TRBV12-3/TRBV12-4
TGTGCCAGCAGCTTAGATATCGGGGGGTCCTACGAGCAGTACTTC | CASSLDIGGSYEQYF | TRBD2 | TRBJ2-7 | few | TRBV11-3
TGCAGCGGCGGCGGGACAGGTCAAGAGACCCAGTACTTC | CSGGGTGQETQYF | TRBD1 | TRBJ2-5 | few | TRBV29-1
TGTGCCTGGGTGGCCAGAGATGCCAAAAACATTCAGTACTTC | CAWVARDAKNIQYF | . | TRBJ2-4 | . | TRBV30
TGTGCCAGCAGGGGGGAGGATTCACCCCTCCACTTT | CASRGEDSPLHF | . | TRBJ1-6 | . | TRBV2
TGTGCCAGTAGGAAGCTACCGGGACAGGGATTTCTCACCGGGGAGCTGTTTTTT | CASRKLPGQGFLTGELFF | TRBD1 | TRBJ2-2 | . | TRBV19
TGTGCCAGCCTATTTGGGGGGCCCAATTCACCCCTCCACTTT | CASLFGGPNSPLHF | . | TRBJ1-6 | . | TRBV28
TGCGCCAGCAGCTTGAGTCAGCAAGAGACCCAGTACTTC | CASSLSQQETQYF | . | TRBJ2-5 | . | TRBV5-1
TGTGCCAGCAGTACAGGGGGCAAGCGGGAGTATGAAGAGACCCAGTACTTC | CASSTGGKREYEETQYF | . | TRBJ2-5 | . | TRBV21-1
TGTGCCAGCAGCTTAAGTCAGGGATTCAATGAGCAGTTCTTC | CASSLSQGFNEQFF | . | TRBJ2-1 | . | TRBV7-3
TGTGCCAGCTCACCGGACAGAGCCTACGAGCAGTACTTC | CASSPDRAYEQYF | . | TRBJ2-7 | . | TRBV18
TGTGCCAGCAGCTTCTCAGCCGCCGAAGGCGGCTATGGCTACACCTTC | CASSFSAAEGGYGYTF | . | TRBJ1-2 | . | TRBV7-2
TGTGCCAGTAGTATAGATCGGGGCAGTAACACCGGGGAGCTGTTTTTT | CASSIDRGSNTGELFF | . | TRBJ2-2 | . | TRBV19
TGTGCCAGCAGCGTAAGGACTTTCCAAGAGACCCAGTACTTC | CASSVRTFQETQYF | . | TRBJ2-5 | . | TRBV5-6
TGTGCCAGCAGTTACGACCAGCTAGCGTCCGGGGAGCTGTTTTTT | CASSYDQLASGELFF | . | TRBJ2-2 | . | TRBV6-5
TGCGCCAGCAGCTTGGCGAGGGTGGAGACCCAGTACTTC | CASSLARVETQYF | . | TRBJ2-5 | . | TRBV5-1
TGTGCCAGCTCACCTTTCGGAACCCAAGAGACCCAGTACTTC | CASSPFGTQETQYF | . | TRBJ2-5 | . | TRBV18
TGTGCCAGCAGCTTCCAGGCCTACAATGAGCAGTTCTTC | CASSFQAYNEQFF | . | TRBJ2-1 | . | TRBV11-3
TGTGCCAGTAGTGAGGGCCCGTCGGGCTACACCTTC | CASSEGPSGYTF | . | TRBJ1-2 | few | TRBV19
TGTGCCAGCAGTTTAGGGGCGCACTATGGCTACACCTTC | CASSLGAHYGYTF | . | TRBJ1-2 | . | TRBV28
TGTGCCAGCAAGGAGGGATACTCCTACGAGCAGTACTTC | CASKEGYSYEQYF | . | TRBJ2-7 | . | TRBV6-5
TGTGCCAGCAGCGTAGAGGGGAAGAATTCACCCCTCCACTTT | CASSVEGKNSPLHF | . | TRBJ1-6 | few | TRBV9
TGCGCCAGCAGCCAAATGGGGGGGTCGGGCACTGAAGCTTTCTTT | CASSQMGGSGTEAFF | . | TRBJ1-1 | . | TRBV4-1
TGCGCCAGCAGTTCTGCCCAGCTAAACTATGGCTACACCTTC | CASSSAQLNYGYTF | . | TRBJ1-2 | . | TRBV5-1
TGTGCCAGCAGCCAAGATTTCAGGGCCGCCTACGAGCAGTACTTC | CASSQDFRAAYEQYF | . | TRBJ2-7 | . | TRBV4-2
TGTGCCAGCGCAGGGACAGGGGTTGTTGAGCAGTTCTTC | CASAGTGVVEQFF | TRBD1 | TRBJ2-1 | . | TRBV28
TGTGCCAGCAGCCCGGGACTAGCGGGACAAGAGCAGTTCTTC | CASSPGLAGQEQFF | TRBD2 | TRBJ2-1 | . | TRBV6-4
TGTGCCAGCAGTTTACCCATACTGGGGGCAGGTGACACAGATACGCAGTATTTT | CASSLPILGAGDTDTQYF | . | TRBJ2-3 | . | TRBV6-2/TRBV6-3
TGCGCCAGCAGCTTGGGGACAGGGCCCTATTACGAGCAGTACTTC | CASSLGTGPYYEQYF | TRBD1 | TRBJ2-7 | . | TRBV5-1
TGTGCCAGCTCCTACAGGGGGGATGAGCAGTTCTTC | CASSYRGDEQFF | TRBD1 | TRBJ2-1 | . | TRBV18
TGTGCCAGTAGTATAGGCGGGGCTGGAAACACCATATATTTT | CASSIGGAGNTIYF | . | TRBJ1-3 | . | TRBV19
TGTGCCAGCAGTTCCACAGGGGGGGAGAACACTGAAGCTTTCTTT | CASSSTGGENTEAFF | TRBD1 | TRBJ1-1 | . | TRBV28
TGTGCCAGCAGTTACTCGGGGGACAGGGTTGGAAAAGCTTTCTTT | CASSYSGDRVGKAFF | TRBD1 | TRBJ1-1 | . | TRBV6-5
TGCGCCAGCTCCCTAATCCCGCAAGCTGGAAACACCATATATTTT | CASSLIPQAGNTIYF | . | TRBJ1-3 | once | TRBV10-2
TGCGCCAGCAGTGTCCTAGCGGGGTTCTCCTACGAGCAGTACTTC | CASSVLAGFSYEQYF | TRBD2 | TRBJ2-7 | . | TRBV10-2
TGTGCCAGCACCGCGGCGCAGGTCTACAATGAGCAGTTCTTC | CASTAAQVYNEQFF | . | TRBJ2-1 | . | TRBV7-2
TGTGCCAGCAGCTTAAGCGCAAACACTGAAGCTTTCTTT | CASSLSANTEAFF | . | TRBJ1-1 | . | TRBV7-3
TGTGCCAGCAGGGTATCTAATGAAAAACTGTTTTTT | CASRVSNEKLFF | . | TRBJ1-4 | once | TRBV19
TGTGCTAGTGGTTCACAGGGAGGAGGTGAGCAGTTCTTC | CASGSQGGGEQFF | . | TRBJ2-1 | . | TRBV12-5
TGTGCCAGCAGCTTAGATTACAGGGGACAGGGAATTGGCGATGAGCAGTTCTTC | CASSLDYRGQGIGDEQFF | TRBD1 | TRBJ2-1 | . | TRBV7-6
TGTGCCTGCCCCCGGGAGGACGCCTACAATGAGCAGTTCTTC | CACPREDAYNEQFF | TRBD2 | TRBJ2-1 | . | TRBV30
TGTGCCAGCCAAATAAGGAGGGACACTGAAGCTTTCTTT | CASQIRRDTEAFF | . | TRBJ1-1 | . | TRBV27
TGTGCCAGCAGTGAATGGGGTGGCGGTATCGGCAATCAGCCCCAGCATTTT | CASSEWGGGIGNQPQHF | . | TRBJ1-5 | . | TRBV6-1
TGTGCCAGCAGCTTAGAAGGCGGGCTAATCCAAGAGACCCAGTACTTC | CASSLEGGLIQETQYF | . | TRBJ2-5 | . | TRBV11-2
TGTGCCAGCAGCTTAGGCCTAGCGGGAGGAAATGAGCAGTTCTTC | CASSLGLAGGNEQFF | TRBD2 | TRBJ2-1 | . | TRBV11-3
TGCGCCAGCAGCTCGAACGGAGCACATACCTACGAGCAGTACTTC | CASSSNGAHTYEQYF | . | TRBJ2-7 | . | TRBV5-1
TGTGCCAGCTCCCCTAACCCCCTCGCAAACACCGGGGAGCTGTTTTTT | CASSPNPLANTGELFF | . | TRBJ2-2 | . | TRBV18
TGCGCCAGCAGCGGGACAGGAACGCTCTCTGGAAACACCATATATTTT | CASSGTGTLSGNTIYF | TRBD1 | TRBJ1-3 | . | TRBV5-1
TGCGCCAGCAGCCAAAGGGCGTCGGACACTGAAGCTTTCTTT | CASSQRASDTEAFF | . | TRBJ1-1 | . | TRBV4-3
TGTGCCAGCAGCTTTTCCTGGACTGCACTCTACGAGCAGTACTTC | CASSFSWTALYEQYF | . | TRBJ2-7 | . | TRBV11-2
TGTGCCAGCAGCTTAGTGACCACAGGGAGCTCTGGAAACACCATATATTTT | CASSLVTTGSSGNTIYF | . | TRBJ1-3 | . | TRBV7-9
TGCAGCGTTGAGCCTAGCGGGAGCCTCAATGAGCAGTTCTTC | CSVEPSGSLNEQFF | TRBD2 | TRBJ2-1 | few | TRBV29-1